The present entry profiles one T cell receptor (beta chain) with its context. V shed 0 bases and J 2 bases; nucleotides not matched to a gene: 8. This CDR3 is built from 20 residues. Germline lookup yields CDR1 LGHNA and CDR2 YNFKEQ. This entry comes from a study of blood T cell repertoires in COVID-19. The wider study: PBMCs, B-cell-depleted T cells, or T cells were the source of the cDNA or gDNA that made up the material.

The protocol was immunoSEQ multiplex PCR, while the TCRdb copy is restricted to in-frame clones and leaves out a portion. The repertoire holds roughly 250,000 clones, with 80% to 90% as singletons. The specimen was peripheral blood. This receptor was identified in a man aged 40-49 years with active or convalescent COVID-19. J is TRBJ2-3 and V is TRBV4-2, with 16 positions matching TRBD2. CDR3 nucleotides: TGTGCCAGCAGCCAAGAAAGGGGGACTAGCGGGAGGGGCCCCACAGATACGCAGTATTTT. It translates to CASSQERGTSGRGPTDTQYF.